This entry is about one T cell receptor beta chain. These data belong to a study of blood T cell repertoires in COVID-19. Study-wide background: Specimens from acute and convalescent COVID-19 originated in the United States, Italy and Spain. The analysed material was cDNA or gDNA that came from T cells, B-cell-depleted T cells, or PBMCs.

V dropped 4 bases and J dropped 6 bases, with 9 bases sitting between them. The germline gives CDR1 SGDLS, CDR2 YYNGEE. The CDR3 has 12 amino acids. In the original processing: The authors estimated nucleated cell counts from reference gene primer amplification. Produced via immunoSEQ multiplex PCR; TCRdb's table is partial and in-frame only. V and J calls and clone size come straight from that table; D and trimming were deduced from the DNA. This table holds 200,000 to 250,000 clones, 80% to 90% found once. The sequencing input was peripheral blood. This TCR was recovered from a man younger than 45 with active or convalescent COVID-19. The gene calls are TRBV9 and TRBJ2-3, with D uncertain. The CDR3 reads CASSSSGDTQYF. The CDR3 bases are TGTGCCAGCAGCTCCAGTGGTGATACGCAGTATTTT.